This paragraph covers one T cell receptor beta chain sequence. The antigen it binds to is not known. Base qualities are not at hand, and no much larger clone is one base apart. Library generation was performed with the immunoSEQ multiplex PCR assay. This immuneACCESS table, as held by TCRdb, lists in-frame sequences with V and J called but not all clones. Of the missing ones, under half trace to an unresolved V gene in checked studies; the others have no known cause. In all, the sample holds fewer than 140,000 clones, and 91% of those were seen once. About 1.5% of the sample is held by the ten biggest clonotypes. This record comes from a study of T cell changes during pregnancy in multiple sclerosis (dated by TCRdb to between 2019 and 2020). Some background on the complete study: In women with multiple sclerosis, the researchers looked at how the T cell repertoire shifted as pregnancy progressed.

Looking up the germline V gene yields CDR1 SGDLS and CDR2 YYNGEE. The CDR3 numbers 15 residues from cysteine through phenylalanine. Kept here is only the CDR3 DNA, which spans 45 bases and is read in frame from base 1. The junction carries 11 bases between V and J, which are trimmed by 1 base and 6 bases respectively. The chain couples TRBV9 to TRBJ1-6, with no D gene named confidently. The TCR was taken from a female donor with multiple sclerosis, enrolled in a pregnancy study. The sample consisted of peripheral blood, taken before pregnancy. The DNA is as follows: TGTGCCAGCAGCGTATCTGAGGGAATTAATTCACCCCTCCACTTT. This yields the protein CASSVSEGINSPLHF.